This TCR beta chain appears in the sequencing data of a study of regulatory T cells in long-lasting Graves disease. This clonotype was observed many times. Arm-PCR of CDR3 regions and iRepertoire HTBI primers were used to build TCR beta libraries. From the multiplex PCR reads, TCRdb called clonotypes with MiXCR, one entry per CDR3 protein. The sample includes 370,000 or so distinct CDR3 sequences, about 16% of them seen just once. Time point noted: newly diagnosed GD, antithyroid drugs for less than 3 months. Following extraction of RNA from PBMCs, that RNA was used to make the TCR library. CDR3 length: 13 amino acids. V dropped 0 bases and J dropped 3 bases, with 6 bases sitting between them. Germline V gene sequence: CDR1 MNHEY, CDR2 SVGAGI. The same data also contributed to another study, on T cells in Graves' hyperthyroidism and ophthalmopathy.

The J gene is TRBJ2-7, the V gene TRBV6-5; D is unclear. The TCR sequence derives from a woman in her late teens or twenties with Graves disease. The sequences come from peripheral blood mononuclear cells (PBMCs), collected at new diagnosis, from a patient treated with antithyroid drugs. The CDR3 sequence: CASSYSVGYEQYF. The CDR3 region has the DNA TGTGCCAGCAGTTACTCAGTAGGCTACGAGCAGTACTTC.